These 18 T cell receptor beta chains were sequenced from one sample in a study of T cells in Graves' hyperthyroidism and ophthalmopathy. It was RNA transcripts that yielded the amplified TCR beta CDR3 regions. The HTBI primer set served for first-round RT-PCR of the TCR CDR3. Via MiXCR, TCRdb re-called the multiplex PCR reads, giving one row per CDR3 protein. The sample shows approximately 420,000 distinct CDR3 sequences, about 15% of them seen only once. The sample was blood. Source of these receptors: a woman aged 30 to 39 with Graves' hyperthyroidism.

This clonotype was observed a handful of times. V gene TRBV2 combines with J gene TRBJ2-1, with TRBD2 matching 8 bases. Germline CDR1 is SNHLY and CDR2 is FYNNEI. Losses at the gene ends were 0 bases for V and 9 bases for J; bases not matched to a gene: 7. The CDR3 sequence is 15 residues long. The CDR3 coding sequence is TGTGCCAGCAGTGAAGCGCTTCTCGGGGGGGGTGAGCAGTTCTTC. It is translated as CASSEALLGGGEQFF.

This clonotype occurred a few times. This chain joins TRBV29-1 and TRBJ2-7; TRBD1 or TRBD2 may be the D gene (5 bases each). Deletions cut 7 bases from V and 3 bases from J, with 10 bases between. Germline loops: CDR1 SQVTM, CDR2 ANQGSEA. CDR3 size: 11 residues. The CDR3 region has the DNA TGCAGCGCCGGGGACGGCTACGAGCAGTACTTC. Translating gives CSAGDGYEQYF.

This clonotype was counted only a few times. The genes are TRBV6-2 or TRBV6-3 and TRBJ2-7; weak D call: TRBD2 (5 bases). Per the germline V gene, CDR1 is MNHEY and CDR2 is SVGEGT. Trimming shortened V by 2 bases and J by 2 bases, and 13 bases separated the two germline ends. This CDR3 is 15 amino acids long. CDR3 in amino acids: CASSYREGEPYEQYF. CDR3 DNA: TGTGCCAGCAGTTACCGAGAGGGAGAACCCTACGAGCAGTACTTC.

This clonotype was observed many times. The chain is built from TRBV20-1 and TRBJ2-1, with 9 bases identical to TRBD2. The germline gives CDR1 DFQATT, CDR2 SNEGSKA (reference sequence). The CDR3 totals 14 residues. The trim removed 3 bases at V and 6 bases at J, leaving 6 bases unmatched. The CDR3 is CSASGGRAGNEQFF. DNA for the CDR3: TGCAGTGCTAGCGGCGGGAGGGCCGGCAATGAGCAGTTCTTC.

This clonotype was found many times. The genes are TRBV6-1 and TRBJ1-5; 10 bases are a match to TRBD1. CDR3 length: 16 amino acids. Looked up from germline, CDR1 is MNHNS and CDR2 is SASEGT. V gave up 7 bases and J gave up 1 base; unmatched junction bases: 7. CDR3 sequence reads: CASITGTGASNQPQHF. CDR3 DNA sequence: TGTGCCAGCATCACCGGGACAGGGGCGAGCAATCAGCCCCAGCATTTT.

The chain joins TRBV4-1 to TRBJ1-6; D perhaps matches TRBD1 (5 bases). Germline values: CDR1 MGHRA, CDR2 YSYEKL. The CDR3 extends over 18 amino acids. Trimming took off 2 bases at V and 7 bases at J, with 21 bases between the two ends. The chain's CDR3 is CASSQNPPRQTRNSPLHF. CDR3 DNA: TGCGCCAGCAGCCAAAACCCTCCTCGACAGACCCGAAATTCACCCCTCCACTTT.

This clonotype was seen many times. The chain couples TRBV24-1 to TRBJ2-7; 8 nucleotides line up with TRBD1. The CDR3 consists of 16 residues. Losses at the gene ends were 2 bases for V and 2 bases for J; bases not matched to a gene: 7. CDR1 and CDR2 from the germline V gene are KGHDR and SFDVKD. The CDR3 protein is CATSDSGQGRPYEQYF. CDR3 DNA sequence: TGTGCCACCAGTGATTCCGGACAGGGTAGGCCCTACGAGCAGTACTTC.

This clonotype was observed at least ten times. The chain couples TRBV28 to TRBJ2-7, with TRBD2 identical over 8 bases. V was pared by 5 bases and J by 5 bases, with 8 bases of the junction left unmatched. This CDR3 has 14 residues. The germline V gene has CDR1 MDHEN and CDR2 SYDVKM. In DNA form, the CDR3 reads TGTGCCAGCAGTACCTTAGCGGGATTAGACGAGCAGTACTTC. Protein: CASSTLAGLDEQYF.

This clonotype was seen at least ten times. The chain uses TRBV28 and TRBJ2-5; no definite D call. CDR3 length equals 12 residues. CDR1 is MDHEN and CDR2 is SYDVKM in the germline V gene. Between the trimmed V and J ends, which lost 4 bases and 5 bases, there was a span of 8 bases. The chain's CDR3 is CASSSQTETQYF. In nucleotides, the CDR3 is TGTGCCAGCAGTTCACAAACGGAGACCCAGTACTTC.

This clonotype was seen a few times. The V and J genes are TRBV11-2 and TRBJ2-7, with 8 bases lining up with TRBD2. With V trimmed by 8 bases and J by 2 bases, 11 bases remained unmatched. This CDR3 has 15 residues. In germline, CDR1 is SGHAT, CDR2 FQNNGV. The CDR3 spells CASGRRTSGTYEQYF. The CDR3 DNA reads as TGTGCCAGCGGCAGGAGAACTAGCGGAACCTACGAGCAGTACTTC. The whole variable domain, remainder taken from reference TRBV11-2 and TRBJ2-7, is EAGVAQSPRYKIIEKRQSVAFWCNPISGHATLYWYQQILGQGPKLLIQFQNNGVVDDSQLPKDRFSAERLKGVDSTLKIQPAKLEDSAVYLCASGRRTSGTYEQYFGPGTRLTVT.

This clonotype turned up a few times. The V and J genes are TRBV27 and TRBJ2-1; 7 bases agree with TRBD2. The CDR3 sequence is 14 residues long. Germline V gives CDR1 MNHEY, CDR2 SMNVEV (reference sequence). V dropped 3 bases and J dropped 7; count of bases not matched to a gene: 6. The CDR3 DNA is TGTGCCAGCAGTTTCCCGGGAGGAGCGAATGAGCAGTTCTTC. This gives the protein CASSFPGGANEQFF.

CDR3 DNA sequence: TGTGCCAGCAGACCCCTCGATGGTGGCTACACCTTC. It is translated as CASRPLDGGYTF. V gene TRBV27 combines with J gene TRBJ1-2; no clear D. The CDR3 runs 12 residues. The V end was cut by 6 bases, the J end by 7 bases, with 12 bases between. The germline V gene has CDR1 MNHEY and CDR2 SMNVEV (reference sequence).

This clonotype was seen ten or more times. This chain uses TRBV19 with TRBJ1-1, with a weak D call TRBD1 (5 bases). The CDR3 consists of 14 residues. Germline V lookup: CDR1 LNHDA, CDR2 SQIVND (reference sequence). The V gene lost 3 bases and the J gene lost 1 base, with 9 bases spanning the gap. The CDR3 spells CASSMGGANTEAFF. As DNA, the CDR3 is TGTGCCAGTAGTATGGGCGGGGCGAACACTGAAGCTTTCTTT.

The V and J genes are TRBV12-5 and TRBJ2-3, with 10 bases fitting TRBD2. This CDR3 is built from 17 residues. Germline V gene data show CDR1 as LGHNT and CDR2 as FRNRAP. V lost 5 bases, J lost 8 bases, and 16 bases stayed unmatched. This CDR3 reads CASGPPVSSGSGGTQYF. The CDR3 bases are TGTGCTAGTGGTCCCCCCGTTTCTAGCGGGAGTGGCGGTACGCAGTATTTT.

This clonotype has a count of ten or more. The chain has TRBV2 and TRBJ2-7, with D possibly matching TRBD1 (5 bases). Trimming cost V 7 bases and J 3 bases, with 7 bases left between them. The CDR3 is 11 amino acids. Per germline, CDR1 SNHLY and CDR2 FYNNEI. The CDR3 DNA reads TGTGCCAGCACTACAGGCTACGAGCAGTACTTC. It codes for CASTTGYEQYF.

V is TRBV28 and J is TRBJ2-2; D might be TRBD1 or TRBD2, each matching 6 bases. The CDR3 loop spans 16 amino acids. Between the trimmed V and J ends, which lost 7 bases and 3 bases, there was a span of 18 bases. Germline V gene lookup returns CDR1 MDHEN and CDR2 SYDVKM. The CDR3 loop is CASTPPGGAYTGELFF. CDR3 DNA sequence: TGTGCCAGCACCCCCCCCGGGGGCGCGTACACCGGGGAGCTGTTTTTT.

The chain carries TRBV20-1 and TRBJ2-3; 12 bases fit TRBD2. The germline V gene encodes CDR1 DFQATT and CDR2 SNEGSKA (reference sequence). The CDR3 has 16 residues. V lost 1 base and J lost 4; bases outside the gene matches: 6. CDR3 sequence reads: CSARAPSGREADTQYF. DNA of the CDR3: TGCAGTGCTAGAGCTCCTAGCGGGAGGGAGGCAGATACGCAGTATTTT.

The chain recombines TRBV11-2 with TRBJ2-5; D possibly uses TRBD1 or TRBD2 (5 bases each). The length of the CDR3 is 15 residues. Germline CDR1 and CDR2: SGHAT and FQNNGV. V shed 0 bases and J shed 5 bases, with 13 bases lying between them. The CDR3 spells CASSLDRGAGETQYF. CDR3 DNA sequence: TGTGCCAGCAGCTTAGATCGAGGGGCCGGGGAGACCCAGTACTTC.